Listed below are T cell receptor beta chains from one sample, sequenced in a study of monozygotic twins with inflammatory bowel disease. TCRdb reanalyzed the 5' RACE reads and collapses them to one entry per CDR3 protein, without DNA. This table holds some 160,000 distinct CDR3 sequences. Sequencing input: blood. Receptor source: a human donor with ulcerative colitis or Crohn's disease, or a healthy co-twin of an affected twin (not recorded which). Both conserved end residues are part of each CDR3.

j_call: TRBJ1-3; v_call: TRBV2; cdr3_length: 13; cdr3_aa: CASSAPLGNTIYF
j_call: TRBJ2-5; v_call: TRBV7-2; cdr3_length: 13; cdr3_aa: CASKPMNQETQYF
j_call: TRBJ1-3; v_call: TRBV10-3; cdr3_length: 12; cdr3_aa: CAISALSDTTYF
j_call: TRBJ2-3; v_call: TRBV7-9; cdr3_length: 16; cdr3_aa: CASSFRRSHTGDTQYF
j_call: TRBJ1-5; v_call: TRBV20-1; cdr3_length: 13; cdr3_aa: CSADPGGNQPQHF
j_call: TRBJ1-6; v_call: TRBV3-1; cdr3_length: 15; cdr3_aa: CASSQRREGQSPLHF
j_call: TRBJ1-4; v_call: TRBV12-3/TRBV12-4; cdr3_length: 16; cdr3_aa: CASSPHPGGDNEKLFF
j_call: TRBJ1-4; v_call: TRBV5-1; cdr3_length: 13; cdr3_aa: CASRRDGNEKLFF
j_call: TRBJ1-4; v_call: TRBV7-2; cdr3_length: 16; cdr3_aa: CASSLAAGVASEKLFF
j_call: TRBJ2-2; v_call: TRBV7-2; cdr3_length: 14; cdr3_aa: CASSLGQPTGELFF
j_call: TRBJ2-2; v_call: TRBV5-1; cdr3_length: 14; cdr3_aa: CASFQGASTGELFF
j_call: TRBJ1-6; v_call: TRBV10-3; cdr3_length: 14; cdr3_aa: CAISDRQINSPLHF
j_call: TRBJ2-1; v_call: TRBV12-3/TRBV12-4; cdr3_length: 16; cdr3_aa: CASSLAGGGPGNEQFF
j_call: TRBJ2-1; v_call: TRBV11-2; cdr3_length: 14; cdr3_aa: CASSSHRLDGEQFF
j_call: TRBJ1-5; v_call: TRBV11-1; cdr3_length: 15; cdr3_aa: CASSLGRGSNQPQHF
j_call: TRBJ2-3; v_call: TRBV30; cdr3_length: 14; cdr3_aa: CAWRVRNSGDTQYF
j_call: TRBJ2-5; v_call: TRBV28; cdr3_length: 19; cdr3_aa: CASSLPPPGLAGSPETQYF
j_call: TRBJ2-3; v_call: TRBV5-1; cdr3_length: 13; cdr3_aa: CASSFDGTDTQYF
j_call: TRBJ1-6; v_call: TRBV5-1; cdr3_length: 17; cdr3_aa: CASSFDRGETYNSPLHF
j_call: TRBJ1-1; v_call: TRBV7-9; cdr3_length: 12; cdr3_aa: CASSLDTIEAFF
j_call: TRBJ1-1; v_call: TRBV6-5; cdr3_length: 11; cdr3_aa: CASGTPGGAFF
j_call: TRBJ1-1; v_call: TRBV5-1; cdr3_length: 13; cdr3_aa: CASRSVLNTEAFF
j_call: TRBJ2-7; v_call: TRBV5-1; cdr3_length: 17; cdr3_aa: CASSLTYGAGRSYEQYF